This entry lists 3 T cell receptor beta chains sequenced from one sample in a study of CD8 T cells in Susac syndrome. Reverse transcription used about 0.5 to 1 ug RNA and random hexamers. TCRdb re-called the immunoSEQ multiplex PCR reads through MiXCR, storing one row per CDR3 protein. The sample has over 130,000 distinct CDR3 sequences, over 90% seen once. Sequenced sample: CD4+ T cells from PBMCs. The receptors originated from a human donor with Susac syndrome.

This clonotype was picked up one time. V usage is TRBV3-1 and J usage is TRBJ2-1, with D maybe TRBD2 (5 bases). This CDR3 contains 18 residues. CDR1 is LGHDT, CDR2 YNNKEL, per germline (reference sequence). The V end was cut by 1 base, the J end by 8 bases, with 24 bases between. The CDR3 is CASSQVSFRIWGAHEQFF. Here the CDR3 DNA reads TGTGCCAGCAGCCAAGTTTCCTTCCGTATATGGGGAGCTCATGAGCAGTTCTTC.

There are a few counts of this clonotype. The V gene is TRBV30, the J gene TRBJ2-6; D might be TRBD2 (5 bases). The V end lost 5 bases, the J end lost 0 bases, and 5 bases lay between the germline ends. From germline, CDR1 is GTSNPN and CDR2 SVGIG (reference sequence). This CDR3 contains 13 residues. CDR3 amino acids: CAWGSSGANVLTF. CDR3 coding DNA: TGTGCCTGGGGGAGCTCTGGGGCCAACGTCCTGACTTTC. Using reference TRBV30 and TRBJ2-6 for the parts outside the CDR3, the full variable domain is SQTIHQWPATLVQPVGSPLSLECTVEGTSNPNLYWYRQAAGRGLQLLFYSVGIGQISSEVPQNLSASRPQDRQFILSSKKLLLSDSGFYLCAWGSSGANVLTFGAGSRLTVL.

This chain links TRBV4-1 with TRBJ2-7; the D gene could be TRBD1 or TRBD2 (5 bases each). CDR1 MGHRA and CDR2 YSYEKL come from the germline V gene. The CDR3 is 15 residues long. V was trimmed by 3 bases and J by 3 bases, leaving 15 bases between them. The CDR3, as DNA: TGCGCCAGCAGCCACTCAACGGGACCAAGCTACGAGCAGTACTTC. Its protein product is CASSHSTGPSYEQYF.